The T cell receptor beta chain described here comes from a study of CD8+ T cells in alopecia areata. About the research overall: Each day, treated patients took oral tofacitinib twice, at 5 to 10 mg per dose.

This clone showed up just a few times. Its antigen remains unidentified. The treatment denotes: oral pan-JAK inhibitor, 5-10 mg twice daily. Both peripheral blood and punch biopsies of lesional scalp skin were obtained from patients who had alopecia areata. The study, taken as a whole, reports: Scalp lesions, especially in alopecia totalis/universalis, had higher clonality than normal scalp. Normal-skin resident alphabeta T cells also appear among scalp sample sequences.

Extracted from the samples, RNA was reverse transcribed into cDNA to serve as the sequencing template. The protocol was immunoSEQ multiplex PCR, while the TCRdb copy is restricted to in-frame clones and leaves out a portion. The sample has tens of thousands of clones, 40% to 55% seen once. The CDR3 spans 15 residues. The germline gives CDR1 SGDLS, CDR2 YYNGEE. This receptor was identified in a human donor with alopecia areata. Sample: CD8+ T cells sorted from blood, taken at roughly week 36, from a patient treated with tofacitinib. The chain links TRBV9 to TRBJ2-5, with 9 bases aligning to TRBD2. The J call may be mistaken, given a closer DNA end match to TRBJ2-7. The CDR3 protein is CASSVGVIAGDEQYF. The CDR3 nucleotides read TGTGCCAGCAGCGTAGGGGTGATAGCGGGAGACGAGCAGTACTTC.